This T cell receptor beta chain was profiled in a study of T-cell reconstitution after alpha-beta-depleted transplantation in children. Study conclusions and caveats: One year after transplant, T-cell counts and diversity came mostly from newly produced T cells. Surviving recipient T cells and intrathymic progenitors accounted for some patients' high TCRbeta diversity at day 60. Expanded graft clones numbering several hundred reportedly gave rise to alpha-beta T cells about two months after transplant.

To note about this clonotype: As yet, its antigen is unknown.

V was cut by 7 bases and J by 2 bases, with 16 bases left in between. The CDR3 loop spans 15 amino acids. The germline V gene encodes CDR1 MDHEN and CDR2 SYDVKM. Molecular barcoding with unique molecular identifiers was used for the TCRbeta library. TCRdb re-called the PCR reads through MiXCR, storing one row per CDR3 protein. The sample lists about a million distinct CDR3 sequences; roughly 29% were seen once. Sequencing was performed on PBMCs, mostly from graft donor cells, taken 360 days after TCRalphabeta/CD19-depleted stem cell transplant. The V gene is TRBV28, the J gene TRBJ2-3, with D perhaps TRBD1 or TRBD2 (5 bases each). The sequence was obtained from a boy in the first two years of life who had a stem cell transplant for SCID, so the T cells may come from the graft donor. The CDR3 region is CASNFGGWLTDTQYF. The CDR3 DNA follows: TGTGCCAGCAATTTTGGGGGATGGCTCACAGATACGCAGTATTTT.